This T cell receptor beta chain was captured in a study of T cell responses to AZD1222 COVID-19 vaccine. The wider study: Second-dose intervals of approximately 4 or approximately 12 weeks were pooled.

The data were produced by immunoSEQ multiplex PCR, yet TCRdb's version contains in-frame clones alone and is incomplete. The table shows 200,000 or so clones, with around 92% occurring only once. The V and J ends lost 0 bases and 3 bases, in that order; junction bases with no gene match: 8. The CDR3 consists of 18 residues. Germline lookup yields CDR1 SGHRS and CDR2 YFSETQ. The chain joins TRBV5-1 to TRBJ2-5, with 13 bases fitting TRBD2. This TCR was recovered from an adult in good health. The source was peripheral blood, collected on day 0 of AZD1222 vaccination. CDR3 bases: TGCGCCAGCAGCTTGGCAACTAGCGGGGGGGCAAGGGAAGAGACCCAGTACTTC. As protein: CASSLATSGGAREETQYF.